The 14 T cell receptor beta chains given below trace back to one sample, sequenced in a study of T cell responses to AZD1222 COVID-19 vaccine. Measured with immunoSEQ multiplex PCR; TCRdb has only the in-frame clones, and not every one. The sample records roughly 130,000 clones, approximately 90% being singletons. The sequences come from peripheral blood, collected 28 days after the second AZD1222 dose. The receptors were sampled from an adult who received the AZD1222 COVID-19 vaccine.

The chain combines TRBV12-3 or TRBV12-4 with TRBJ2-2, with 8 bases that match TRBD2. J lost 7 bases, V lost 10 bases, and 2 bases had no gene match. The CDR3 spans 11 residues. CDR3 sequence reads: CATRGGGELFF. Here the CDR3 DNA reads TGTGCCACCCGGGGGGGCGGGGAGCTGTTTTTT.

The chain joins TRBV25-1 to TRBJ2-3; 13 positions match TRBD2. Germline V gene data show CDR1 as MGHDK and CDR2 as SYGVNS. V gave up 8 bases and J gave up 3 bases; unmatched junction bases: 14. CDR3 length equals 18 residues. The CDR3 reads CASGSSAGLAGVTDTQYF. DNA for the CDR3: TGTGCCAGCGGTTCCTCAGCTGGACTAGCGGGAGTGACAGATACGCAGTATTTT.

The chain carries TRBV7-2 and TRBJ2-7, with TRBD1 identical over 7 bases. V trimming: 5 bases; J trimming: 0 bases; junction bases outside the gene matches: 7. The CDR3 extends over 15 amino acids. Looked up from germline, CDR1 is SGHTA and CDR2 is FQGNSA. This chain's CDR3 is CASSPETGSSYEQYF. The CDR3 nucleotides are TGTGCCAGCAGCCCTGAGACAGGGAGCTCCTACGAGCAGTACTTC.

The chain is built from TRBV6-5 and TRBJ2-2; D is perhaps TRBD1 (6 bases). Germline CDR1 MNHEY, CDR2 SVGAGI. V lost 7 bases to trimming and J lost 8 bases, with 17 bases between them. The CDR3 totals 14 residues. CDR3: CASKQGVLSGELFF. The CDR3 nucleotides are TGTGCCAGCAAACAGGGCGTTCTCTCGGGGGAGCTGTTTTTT.

This rearrangement joins TRBV20-1 to TRBJ1-2; D is undetermined. Germline CDR1 reads DFQATT; CDR2 reads SNEGSKA (reference sequence). This CDR3 has 11 amino acids. V shed 5 bases and J shed 8 bases, with 12 bases lying between them. CDR3 sequence (DNA): TGCAGTGCTGAGCCTCCTCAGGGCTACACCTTC. Translation gives CSAEPPQGYTF.

This clone appeared once. The rearrangement links TRBV2 to TRBJ1-1; TRBD1 aligns across 10 bases. Losses at the gene ends were 6 bases for V and 5 bases for J; bases not matched to a gene: 3. The CDR3 runs 13 residues. Looked up from germline, CDR1 is SNHLY and CDR2 is FYNNEI. The CDR3 here is CASRGQGGTEAFF. In nucleotides, the CDR3 is TGTGCCAGCAGAGGACAGGGGGGGACTGAAGCTTTCTTT.

The CDR3 here is CAISESARERGPSYEQYF. The CDR3 DNA follows: TGTGCCATCAGTGAGTCGGCGAGGGAGCGGGGGCCGTCCTACGAGCAGTACTTC. The gene calls are TRBV10-3 and TRBJ2-7, with 8 bases aligning to TRBD2. CDR1 is ENHRY, CDR2 SYGVKD, per germline. J was trimmed by 1 base and V by 0 bases; bases with no gene match: 11. The CDR3 runs 18 residues.

V usage is TRBV7-8 and J usage is TRBJ1-2, with D uncertain. Trimming cost V 1 base and J 8 bases, with 20 bases left between them. The CDR3 contains 16 residues. Germline CDR1 reads SGHVS; CDR2 reads FQNEAQ. This CDR3 reads CASSLVLVQPTVGYTF. The CDR3 bases are TGTGCCAGCAGCTTAGTTTTGGTACAGCCGACGGTGGGCTACACCTTC.

This sequence joins TRBV5-1 and TRBJ2-1; TRBD1 is a possible D gene (6 bases). The CDR3 totals 12 residues. Per the germline V gene, CDR1 is SGHRS and CDR2 is YFSETQ. The ends were cut back, 4 bases at V and 10 bases at J, with 12 bases in the middle. CDR3 nucleotides: TGCGCCAGCAGCCCCAGGGGCTGGGAGCAGTTCTTC. It encodes CASSPRGWEQFF.

This clone was seen a few times. The rearrangement links TRBV7-9 to TRBJ2-1; D gene uncertain. Germline CDR1 reads SEHNR; CDR2 reads FQNEAQ (reference sequence). Trimming cost V 1 base and J 5 bases, with 9 bases left between them. This CDR3 has 14 amino acids. CDR3 coding DNA: TGTGCCAGCAGCTTAGTCCCGTATAACAATGAGCAGTTCTTC. Translated, it gives CASSLVPYNNEQFF.

The chain joins TRBV6-2 or TRBV6-3 to TRBJ2-1, with D possibly being TRBD2 (5 bases). Between the trimmed V and J ends, which lost 2 bases and 5 bases, there was a span of 10 bases. There are 14 residues in the CDR3. Germline CDR1 is MNHEY and CDR2 is SVGEGT. Here the CDR3 reads CASSYAGLNNEQFF. CDR3 in DNA: TGTGCCAGCAGTTACGCAGGACTCAACAATGAGCAGTTCTTC.

The chain is built from TRBV2 and TRBJ1-2; 7 nucleotides agree with TRBD1. Trimming at V came to 7 bases and at J to 0 bases, leaving 8 bases not matched to a gene. The CDR3 contains 15 residues. The germline CDR1 and CDR2 sequences are SNHLY and FYNNEI. CDR3 nucleotide sequence: TGTGCCAGCACTTGGGACAGTGGGGCTAACTATGGCTACACCTTC. It yields the protein CASTWDSGANYGYTF. Based on the CDR3 plus reference TRBV2 and TRBJ1-2, the full variable domain is EPEVTQTPSHQVTQMGQEVILRCVPISNHLYFYWYRQILGQKVEFLVSFYNNEISEKSEIFDDQFSVERPDGSNFTLKIRSTKLEDSAMYFCASTWDSGANYGYTFGSGTRLTVV.

V and J are TRBV7-9 and TRBJ2-2; D gene ambiguous. The germline CDR1 and CDR2 sequences are SEHNR and FQNEAQ (reference sequence). V was clipped by 5 bases and J by 0 bases, with 10 bases between them. The CDR3 extends over 15 amino acids. CDR3 nucleotide sequence: TGTGCCAGCAGCCCCGTACGGGCGAACACCGGGGAGCTGTTTTTT. It specifies CASSPVRANTGELFF.

The chain uses TRBV24-1 and TRBJ2-7, with TRBD2 matching over 13 bases. The CDR3 runs to 13 residues. The J segment lost 6 bases and the V segment lost 8 bases, leaving 3 bases of the junction unmatched. Germline V CDR1 and CDR2: KGHDR, SFDVKD. The DNA for the CDR3 is TGTGCCACCACGGGACTAGCGGGACCCGAGCAGTACTTC. It yields the protein CATTGLAGPEQYF.